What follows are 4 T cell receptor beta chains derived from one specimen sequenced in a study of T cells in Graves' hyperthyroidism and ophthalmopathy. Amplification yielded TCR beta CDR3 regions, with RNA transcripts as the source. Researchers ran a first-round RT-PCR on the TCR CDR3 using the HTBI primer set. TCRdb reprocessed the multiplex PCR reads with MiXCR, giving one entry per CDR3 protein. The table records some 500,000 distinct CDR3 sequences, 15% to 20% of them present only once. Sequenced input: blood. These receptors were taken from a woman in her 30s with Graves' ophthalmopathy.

DNA for the CDR3: TGCGCCAGCAGCCAAGAAGGGGGTGGTTCACCCCTCCACTTT. Translated, it gives CASSQEGGGSPLHF. The gene calls are TRBV4-3 and TRBJ1-6, with D possibly TRBD1 on 6 matching bases. This CDR3 contains 14 residues. CDR1 and CDR2 (germline): LGHNA, YSLEER. V lost 0 bases and J 9 bases, leaving 9 bases between the germline ends.

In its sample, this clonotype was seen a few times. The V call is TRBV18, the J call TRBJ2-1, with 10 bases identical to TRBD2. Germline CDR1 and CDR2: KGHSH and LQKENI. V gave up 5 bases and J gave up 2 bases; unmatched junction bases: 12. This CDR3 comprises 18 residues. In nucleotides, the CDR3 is TGTGCCAGCTCAGCGCTCCCCCCGGGACTAGCGACCTACAATGAGCAGTTCTTC. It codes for CASSALPPGLATYNEQFF.

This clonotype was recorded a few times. The CDR3 loop reads CASSPQGAPANEKLFF. The CDR3, as DNA: TGTGCCAGCAGTCCACAGGGGGCGCCTGCTAATGAAAAACTGTTTTTT. V usage is TRBV6-2 or TRBV6-3 and J usage is TRBJ1-4; TRBD1 matches 9 bases. V shed 5 bases, J shed 3 bases, and the junction held 7 bases outside the gene matches. Germline V lookup: CDR1 MNHEY, CDR2 SVGEGT. This CDR3 region has 16 residues.

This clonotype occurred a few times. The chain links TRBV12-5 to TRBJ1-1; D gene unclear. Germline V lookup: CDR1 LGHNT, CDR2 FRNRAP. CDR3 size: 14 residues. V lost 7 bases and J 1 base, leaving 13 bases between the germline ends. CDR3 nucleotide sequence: TGTGCTAGTGCGGCAGAACCCACGAACACTGAAGCTTTCTTT. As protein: CASAAEPTNTEAFF.